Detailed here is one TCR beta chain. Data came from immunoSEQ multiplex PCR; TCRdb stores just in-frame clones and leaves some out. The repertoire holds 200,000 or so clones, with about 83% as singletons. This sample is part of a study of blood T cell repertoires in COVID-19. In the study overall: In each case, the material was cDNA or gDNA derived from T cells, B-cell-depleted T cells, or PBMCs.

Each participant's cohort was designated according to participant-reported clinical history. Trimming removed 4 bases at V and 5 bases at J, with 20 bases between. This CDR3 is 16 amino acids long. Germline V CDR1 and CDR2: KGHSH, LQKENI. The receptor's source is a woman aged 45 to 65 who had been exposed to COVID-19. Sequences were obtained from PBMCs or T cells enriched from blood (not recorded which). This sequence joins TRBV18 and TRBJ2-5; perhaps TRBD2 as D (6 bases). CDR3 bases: TGTGCCAGCTCACGCAAAACCGGAGGGCTACGGGAGACCCAGTACTTC. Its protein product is CASSRKTGGLRETQYF.